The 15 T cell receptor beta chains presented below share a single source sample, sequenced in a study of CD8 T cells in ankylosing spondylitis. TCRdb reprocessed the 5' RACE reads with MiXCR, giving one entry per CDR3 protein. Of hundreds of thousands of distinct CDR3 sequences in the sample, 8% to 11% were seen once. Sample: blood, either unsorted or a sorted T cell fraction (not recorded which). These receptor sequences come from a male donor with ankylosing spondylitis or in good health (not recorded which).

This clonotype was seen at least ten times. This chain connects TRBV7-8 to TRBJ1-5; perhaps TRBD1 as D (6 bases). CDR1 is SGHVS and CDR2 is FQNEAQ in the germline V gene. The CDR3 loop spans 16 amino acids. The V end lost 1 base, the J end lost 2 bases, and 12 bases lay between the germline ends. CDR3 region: CASSLVGGRGNQPQHF. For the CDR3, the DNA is TGTGCCAGCAGCTTAGTTGGGGGCAGGGGCAATCAGCCCCAGCATTTT.

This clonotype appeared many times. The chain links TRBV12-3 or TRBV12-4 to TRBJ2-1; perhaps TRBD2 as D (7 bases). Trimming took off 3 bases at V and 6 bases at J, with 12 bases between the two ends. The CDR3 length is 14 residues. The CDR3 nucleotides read TGTGCCAGCAGTTTCGGGGGGCTGGCCAATGAGCAGTTCTTC. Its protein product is CASSFGGLANEQFF.

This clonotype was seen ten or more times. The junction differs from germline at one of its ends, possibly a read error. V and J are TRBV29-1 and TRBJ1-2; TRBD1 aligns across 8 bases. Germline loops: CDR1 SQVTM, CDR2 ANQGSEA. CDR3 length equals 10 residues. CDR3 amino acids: CSVGTGGSLF. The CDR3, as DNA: TGCAGCGTGGGTACAGGGGGGTCCCTCTTC.

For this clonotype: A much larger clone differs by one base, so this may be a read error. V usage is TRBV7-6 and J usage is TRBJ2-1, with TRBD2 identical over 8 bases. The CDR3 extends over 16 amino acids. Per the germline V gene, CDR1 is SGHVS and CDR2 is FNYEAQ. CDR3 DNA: TGTTCCAGCAGCCCAGCGGGGGCCATCTCCTACAATGAGCAGTTCTTC. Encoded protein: CSSSPAGAISYNEQFF.

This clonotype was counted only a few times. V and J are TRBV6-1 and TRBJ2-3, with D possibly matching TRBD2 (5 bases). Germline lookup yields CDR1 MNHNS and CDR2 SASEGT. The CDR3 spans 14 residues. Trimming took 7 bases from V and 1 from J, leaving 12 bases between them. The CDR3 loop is CASIDGRGTDTQYF. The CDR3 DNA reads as TGTGCCAGCATCGACGGGCGGGGCACAGATACGCAGTATTTT.

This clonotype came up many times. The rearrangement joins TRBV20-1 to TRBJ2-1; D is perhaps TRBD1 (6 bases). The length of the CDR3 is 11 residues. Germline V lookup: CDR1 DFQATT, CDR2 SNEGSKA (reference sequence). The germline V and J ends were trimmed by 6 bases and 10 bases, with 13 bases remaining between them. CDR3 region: CSAGPDREQFF. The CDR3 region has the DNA TGCAGTGCGGGACCAGACAGGGAGCAGTTCTTC.

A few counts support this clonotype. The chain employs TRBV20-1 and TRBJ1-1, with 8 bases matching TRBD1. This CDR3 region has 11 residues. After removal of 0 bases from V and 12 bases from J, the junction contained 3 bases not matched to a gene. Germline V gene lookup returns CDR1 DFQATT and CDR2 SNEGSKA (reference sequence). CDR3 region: CSAREQGGTFF. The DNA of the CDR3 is TGCAGTGCTAGAGAACAGGGGGGAACTTTCTTT.

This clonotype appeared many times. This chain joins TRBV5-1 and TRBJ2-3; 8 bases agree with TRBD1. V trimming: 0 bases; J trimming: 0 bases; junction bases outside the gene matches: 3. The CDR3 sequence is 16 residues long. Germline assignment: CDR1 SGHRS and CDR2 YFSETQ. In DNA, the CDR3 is TGCGCCAGCAGCTTGGGGGACAGGACGAGCACAGATACGCAGTATTTT. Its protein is CASSLGDRTSTDTQYF.

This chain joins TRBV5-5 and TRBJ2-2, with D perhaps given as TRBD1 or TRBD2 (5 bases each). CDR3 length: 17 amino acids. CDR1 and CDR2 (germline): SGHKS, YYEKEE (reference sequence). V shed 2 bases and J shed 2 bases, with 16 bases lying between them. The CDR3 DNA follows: TGTGCCAGCAGCTTAAGAGGGCAGACAGACAACACCGGGGAGCTGTTTTTT. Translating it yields CASSLRGQTDNTGELFF.

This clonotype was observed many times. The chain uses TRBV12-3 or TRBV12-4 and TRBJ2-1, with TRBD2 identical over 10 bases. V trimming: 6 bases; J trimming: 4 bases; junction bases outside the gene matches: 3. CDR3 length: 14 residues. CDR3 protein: CASRIAGGYNEQFF. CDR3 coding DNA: TGTGCCAGCAGAATAGCGGGGGGTTACAATGAGCAGTTCTTC.

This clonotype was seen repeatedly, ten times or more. The CDR3 here is CASSRGAGVQDTQYF. The CDR3 bases are TGTGCCAGCAGCAGGGGGGCGGGAGTGCAGGATACGCAGTATTTT. V gene TRBV7-9 combines with J gene TRBJ2-3; maybe TRBD2 (7 bases). V was shortened by 5 bases and J by 6 bases, with 18 bases between the two germline ends. Germline assignment: CDR1 SEHNR and CDR2 FQNEAQ (reference sequence). The CDR3 is made up of 15 amino acids.

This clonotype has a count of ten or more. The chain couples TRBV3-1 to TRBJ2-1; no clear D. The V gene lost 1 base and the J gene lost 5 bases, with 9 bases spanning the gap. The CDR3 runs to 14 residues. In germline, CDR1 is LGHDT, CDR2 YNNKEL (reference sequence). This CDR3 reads CASSQAGSHNEQFF. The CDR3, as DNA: TGTGCCAGCAGCCAAGCGGGCAGCCACAATGAGCAGTTCTTC.

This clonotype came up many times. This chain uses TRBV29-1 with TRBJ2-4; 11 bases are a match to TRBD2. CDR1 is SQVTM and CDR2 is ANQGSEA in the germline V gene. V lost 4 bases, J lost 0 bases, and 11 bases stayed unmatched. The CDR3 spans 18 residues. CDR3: CSVAVSSGGIIAKNIQYF. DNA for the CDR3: TGCAGCGTTGCAGTGTCTAGCGGGGGGATAATAGCCAAAAACATTCAGTACTTC.

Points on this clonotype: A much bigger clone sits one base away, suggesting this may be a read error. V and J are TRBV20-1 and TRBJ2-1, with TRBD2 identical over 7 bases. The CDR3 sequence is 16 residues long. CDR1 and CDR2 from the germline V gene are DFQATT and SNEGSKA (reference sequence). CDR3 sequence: CSAPRELAKSYNEPFF. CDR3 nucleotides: TGCAGTGCTCCGAGGGAACTAGCGAAATCCTACAATGAGCCGTTCTTC.

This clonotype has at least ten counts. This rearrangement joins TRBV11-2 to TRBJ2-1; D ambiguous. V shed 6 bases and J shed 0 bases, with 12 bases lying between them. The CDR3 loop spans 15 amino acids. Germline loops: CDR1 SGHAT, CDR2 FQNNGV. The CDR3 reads CASRTWQTSYNEQFF. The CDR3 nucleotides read TGTGCCAGCAGAACGTGGCAGACCTCCTACAATGAGCAGTTCTTC.